Presented here are 12 T cell receptor beta chains from one specimen sequenced in a study of blood T cell repertoires in COVID-19. Measured with immunoSEQ multiplex PCR; TCRdb has only the in-frame clones, and not every one. The table has approximately 110,000 clones, more than 75% seen once. The sequenced sample was peripheral blood. Receptors originate from a man in his forties with acute or convalescent COVID-19.

The V call is TRBV5-6, the J call TRBJ2-7, with 7 bases that match TRBD2. The V gene's germline CDR1 is SGHDT and CDR2 YYEEEE. Germline trimming cut 1 base from V and 2 bases from J; bases unmatched to any gene: 9. CDR3 length: 16 residues. CDR3 region: CASSLRLGGTAYEQYF. For the CDR3, the DNA is TGTGCCAGCAGCTTGCGATTGGGGGGGACGGCCTACGAGCAGTACTTC. Full variable domain (rest looked up from reference TRBV5-6 and TRBJ2-7): DAGVTQSPTHLIKTRGQQVTLRCSPKSGHDTVSWYQQALGQGPQFIFQYYEEEERQRGNFPDRFSGHQFPNYSSELNVNALLLGDSALYLCASSLRLGGTAYEQYFGPGTRLTVT.

The V gene is TRBV27, the J gene TRBJ1-3; D ambiguous. Germline V gene lookup returns CDR1 MNHEY and CDR2 SMNVEV (reference sequence). This CDR3 contains 15 residues. The V end was cut by 7 bases, the J end by 4 bases, with 17 bases between. CDR3 region: CASKEGLTKGNTIYF. DNA for the CDR3: TGTGCCAGCAAGGAGGGCCTCACTAAGGGAAACACCATATATTTT.

The chain couples TRBV7-6 to TRBJ1-1; maybe TRBD1 (5 bases). V was cut by 3 bases and J by 6 bases, with 14 bases left in between. CDR1 is SGHVS and CDR2 is FNYEAQ in the germline V gene. This CDR3 comprises 14 residues. The CDR3 is CASSFGVQGPEAFF. The DNA of the CDR3 is TGTGCCAGCAGCTTTGGAGTGCAGGGCCCTGAAGCTTTCTTT.

The V and J genes are TRBV11-2 and TRBJ1-1; possible D gene TRBD1, 6 bases. CDR1 is SGHAT, CDR2 FQNNGV, per germline. The CDR3 sequence is 15 residues long. With 5 bases removed from V and 0 bases from J, the gap between germline ends came to 13 bases. In nucleotides, the CDR3 is TGTGCCAGCAGCGCTTCGACAGGATTGAACACTGAAGCTTTCTTT. Its protein product is CASSASTGLNTEAFF. Filled out from reference TRBV11-2 and TRBJ1-1, the complete variable domain reads EAGVAQSPRYKIIEKRQSVAFWCNPISGHATLYWYQQILGQGPKLLIQFQNNGVVDDSQLPKDRFSAERLKGVDSTLKIQPAKLEDSAVYLCASSASTGLNTEAFFGQGTRLTVV.

This sequence joins TRBV28 and TRBJ1-5; D uncertain. The V and J ends lost 2 bases and 6 bases respectively, with 5 bases between them. Germline loops: CDR1 MDHEN, CDR2 SYDVKM. The CDR3 totals 12 residues. The CDR3 nucleotides are TGTGCCAGCAGTTTACGAGGTCAGCCCCAGCATTTT. Translating gives CASSLRGQPQHF.

V is TRBV2 and J is TRBJ1-1; D possibly corresponds to TRBD1 (6 bases). The ends were cut back, 4 bases at V and 3 bases at J, with 12 bases in the middle. Per the germline V gene, CDR1 is SNHLY and CDR2 is FYNNEI. CDR3 length: 14 amino acids. This chain's CDR3 is CASSGGTFYTEAFF. CDR3 nucleotide sequence: TGTGCCAGCAGTGGAGGGACATTTTACACTGAAGCTTTCTTT.

The V and J genes are TRBV18 and TRBJ1-1; 7 bases align to TRBD1. J was trimmed by 2 bases and V by 6 bases; bases with no gene match: 6. This CDR3 contains 14 residues. In germline, CDR1 is KGHSH, CDR2 LQKENI. CDR3 amino acids: CASSSRGSNTEAFF. CDR3 nucleotide sequence: TGTGCCAGCTCGTCCAGGGGGAGCAACACTGAAGCTTTCTTT.

The CDR3 DNA follows: TGCGCCAGCAGCTTGGCGGTGACTTACTATGGCTACACCTTC. The encoded protein is CASSLAVTYYGYTF. The gene calls are TRBV5-1 and TRBJ1-2, with D unresolved. Trimming removed 0 bases at V and 3 bases at J, with 9 bases between. Germline loops: CDR1 SGHRS, CDR2 YFSETQ. The CDR3 totals 14 residues.

This clone is a singleton in its sample. V and J are TRBV6-5 and TRBJ2-3, with D maybe TRBD2 (6 bases). The CDR3 sequence is 15 residues long. Germline loops: CDR1 MNHEY, CDR2 SVGAGI. The V and J ends lost 6 bases and 8 bases respectively, with 21 bases between them. Here the CDR3 reads CASRQEAGPSSTQYF. The CDR3 bases are TGTGCCAGCAGGCAGGAGGCGGGACCGTCGTCTACGCAGTATTTT.

This clone was seen a handful of times. The V call is TRBV2, the J call TRBJ2-3; 13 bases are a match to TRBD2. The junction had 7 bases not matched to a gene; V was cut back by 6 bases and J by 4 bases. CDR3 length: 16 residues. Germline loops: CDR1 SNHLY, CDR2 FYNNEI. The CDR3 is CASRTSGGPRPDTQYF. The CDR3 nucleotides read TGTGCCAGCAGGACTAGCGGGGGGCCCCGGCCAGATACGCAGTATTTT.

A remark on this clone: Sequence at one end of the junction differs from germline and may be a read error. The rearrangement links TRBV2 to TRBJ1-1, with D unresolved. CDR1 SNHLY and CDR2 FYNNEI come from the germline V gene. The CDR3 length is 12 residues. CDR3 region: CASANTGRILQF. The CDR3 DNA follows: TGTGCCAGCGCCAACACGGGTAGAATTCTTCAATTT.

The chain recombines TRBV10-3 with TRBJ1-1; 12 bases fit TRBD1. This CDR3 has 14 amino acids. CDR1 and CDR2 from the germline V gene are ENHRY and SYGVKD. J gave up 6 bases and V 9 bases, and 8 bases lay outside the gene matches. CDR3 bases: TGTGCCATACAAGGGACAGGGGGCGCGTCTGAAGCTTTCTTT. Translation: CAIQGTGGASEAFF.